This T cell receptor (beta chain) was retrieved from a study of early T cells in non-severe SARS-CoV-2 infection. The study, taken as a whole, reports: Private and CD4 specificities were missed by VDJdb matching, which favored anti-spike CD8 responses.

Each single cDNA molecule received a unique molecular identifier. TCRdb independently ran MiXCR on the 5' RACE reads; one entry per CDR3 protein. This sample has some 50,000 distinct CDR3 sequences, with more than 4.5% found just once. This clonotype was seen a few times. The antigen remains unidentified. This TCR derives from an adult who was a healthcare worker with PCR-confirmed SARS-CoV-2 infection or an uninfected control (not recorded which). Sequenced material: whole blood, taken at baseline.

In nucleotides, the CDR3 is TGCAGTGCTAGAGTATCGGGGACAGGCAGCACTGAAGCTTTCTTT. Translated, it gives CSARVSGTGSTEAFF. The chain joins TRBV20-1 to TRBJ1-1; TRBD1 matches 8 bases. Germline CDR1 DFQATT, CDR2 SNEGSKA (reference sequence). The CDR3 runs to 15 residues. V dropped 1 base and J dropped 4; count of bases not matched to a gene: 8.